This entry lists 32 T cell receptor beta chains sequenced from one sample in a study of cytomegalovirus exposure and HLA in healthy donors. Primers included in the PCR were 60 Vbeta and 13 Jbeta primers. Libraries were prepared by immunoSEQ multiplex PCR; TCRdb keeps only in-frame clonotypes and omits some of them. The repertoire consists of 40,000 to 55,000 clones, with 77% occurring once and the leading ten covering around 2.5%. Input material: PBMCs. All receptors come from a woman aged 35 to 49 in good health and CMV-seropositive.

This clone was seen once. The V call is TRBV10-3, the J call TRBJ1-2; 8 positions agree with TRBD1. J gave up 6 bases and V 7 bases, and 13 bases lay outside the gene matches. Germline assignment: CDR1 ENHRY and CDR2 SYGVKD. The CDR3 runs 15 residues. CDR3 residues: CAIIERQGSPNGYTF. The DNA of the CDR3 is TGTGCCATCATTGAACGACAGGGGTCCCCCAATGGCTACACCTTC.

This clone was seen more than once but under ten times. V gene TRBV6-5 combines with J gene TRBJ1-1; D might be TRBD1 (6 bases). Trimming pared 6 bases from V and 10 bases from J, leaving 15 bases between. The CDR3 loop spans 12 amino acids. Per germline, CDR1 MNHEY and CDR2 SVGAGI. The CDR3 DNA follows: TGTGCCAGCAGCCGCACAGGGTTGGGAGCTTTCTTT. This sequence encodes CASSRTGLGAFF.

The chain carries TRBV18 and TRBJ1-2, with 7 bases aligning to TRBD1. This CDR3 spans 15 amino acids. CDR1 and CDR2 from the germline V gene are KGHSH and LQKENI. V lost 3 bases to trimming and J lost 8 bases; unmatched junction nucleotides: 12. CDR3: CASSPPGGQRGGYTF. CDR3 coding DNA: TGTGCCAGCTCACCCCCAGGGGGACAGAGAGGGGGCTACACCTTC.

The chain employs TRBV19 and TRBJ1-1; possible D gene TRBD1, 5 bases. The CDR3 is 14 residues long. Germline CDR1 is LNHDA and CDR2 is SQIVND (reference sequence). The V end lost 3 bases, the J end lost 0 bases, and 8 bases lay between the germline ends. CDR3 amino acids: CASSIRGMNTEAFF. CDR3 nucleotides: TGTGCCAGTAGTATTCGGGGGATGAACACTGAAGCTTTCTTT.

The V gene is TRBV11-2, the J gene TRBJ1-2; D may be TRBD1 (6 bases). This CDR3 region has 14 residues. In germline, CDR1 is SGHAT, CDR2 FQNNGV. Deletions cut 5 bases from V and 8 bases from J, with 18 bases between. CDR3 nucleotides: TGTGCCAGCAGCCCCGACAGGAGCTCCCGGGGCTACACCTTC. Translated, it gives CASSPDRSSRGYTF.

V usage is TRBV19 and J usage is TRBJ2-3; TRBD2 aligns across 14 bases. From germline, CDR1 is LNHDA and CDR2 SQIVND (reference sequence). J lost 4 bases, V lost 7 bases, and 1 base had no gene match. The CDR3 has 14 residues. The DNA for the CDR3 is TGTGCCAGTATGACTAGCGGGGGGGCAGATACGCAGTATTTT. As protein: CASMTSGGADTQYF. The entire variable domain, with the rest obtained from reference TRBV19 and TRBJ2-3, is as follows: DGGITQSPKYLFRKEGQNVTLSCEQNLNHDAMYWYRQDPGQGLRLIYYSQIVNDFQKGDIAEGYSVSREKKESFPLTVTSAQKNPTAFYLCASMTSGGADTQYFGPGTRLTVL.

This clone came up once. The rearrangement links TRBV2 to TRBJ2-7, with TRBD2 identical over 10 bases. CDR3 length: 14 residues. Per the germline V gene, CDR1 is SNHLY and CDR2 is FYNNEI. Germline trimming cut 5 bases from V and 3 bases from J; bases unmatched to any gene: 4. CDR3 region: CASSIAGGYYEQYF. Here the CDR3 DNA reads TGTGCCAGCAGTATAGCGGGGGGCTACTACGAGCAGTACTTC.

This chain joins TRBV4-2 and TRBJ2-3, with 10 bases aligning to TRBD2. This CDR3 contains 15 residues. V dropped 0 bases and J dropped 4; count of bases not matched to a gene: 1. Germline V lookup: CDR1 LGHNA, CDR2 YNFKEQ. The CDR3 DNA reads TGTGCCAGCAGCCAAGAAGCGGGGGGGCCAGATACGCAGTATTTT. Its protein product is CASSQEAGGPDTQYF.

The rearrangement links TRBV11-3 to TRBJ2-7; 12 bases fit TRBD1. This CDR3 is 16 amino acids long. V was pared by 5 bases and J by 5 bases, with 10 bases of the junction left unmatched. Per the germline V gene, CDR1 is SGHNT and CDR2 is YENEEA. The CDR3 is CASSPGQGALFDEQYF. CDR3 in DNA: TGTGCCAGCAGCCCGGGACAGGGGGCCTTATTTGACGAGCAGTACTTC.

V and J are TRBV29-1 and TRBJ2-1, with TRBD2 identical over 11 bases. Germline V gene lookup returns CDR1 SQVTM and CDR2 ANQGSEA. The V gene end was trimmed by 1 base and the J gene end by 7 bases; junction bases not matched to a gene: 3. The CDR3 covers 14 residues. This chain's CDR3 is CSVEGSSGGNEQFF. The CDR3 DNA follows: TGCAGCGTTGAAGGGTCTAGCGGGGGGAATGAGCAGTTCTTC.

This clone showed up just once. Other DNA sequences of this sample code for an identical CDR3. The rearrangement links TRBV2 to TRBJ1-2; 7 nucleotides line up with TRBD1. This CDR3 has 13 residues. From germline, CDR1 is SNHLY and CDR2 FYNNEI. With V trimmed by 6 bases and J by 5 bases, 6 bases remained unmatched. The CDR3 protein is CASSGDSLYGYTF. The CDR3 DNA follows: TGTGCCAGCAGCGGGGACAGTTTATATGGCTACACCTTC.

The chain links TRBV2 to TRBJ2-3, with TRBD2 matching over 12 bases. This CDR3 spans 14 amino acids. CDR1 is SNHLY and CDR2 is FYNNEI in the germline V gene. V lost 0 bases to trimming and J lost 9 bases; unmatched junction nucleotides: 1. The CDR3: CASSEALAGGTQYF. Here the CDR3 DNA reads TGTGCCAGCAGTGAAGCCCTAGCGGGGGGGACGCAGTATTTT.

The V and J genes are TRBV7-9 and TRBJ1-4, with TRBD1 matching 9 bases. The trim removed 4 bases at V and 8 bases at J, leaving 20 bases unmatched. CDR3 length: 19 residues. CDR1 is SEHNR and CDR2 is FQNEAQ in the germline V gene (reference sequence). The CDR3 coding sequence is TGTGCCAGCAGCTCACTAACCATCGCCGGGGGACAGGGACACGAAAAACTGTTTTTT. Translated, it gives CASSSLTIAGGQGHEKLFF.

The J gene is TRBJ2-3, the V gene TRBV5-8; 9 nucleotides agree with TRBD2. Germline CDR1 SGHTS, CDR2 YDEGEE. The CDR3 runs to 15 residues. The V and J ends lost 5 bases and 4 bases, in that order; junction bases with no gene match: 8. The CDR3 region has the DNA TGTGCCAGCAGTCTGCTAGCGGGGCCGTCAGATACGCAGTATTTT. Protein sequence: CASSLLAGPSDTQYF.

CDR3 in amino acids: CASSRGNQETQYF. The CDR3 DNA reads as TGTGCCAGCAGCAGAGGGAATCAAGAGACCCAGTACTTC. The chain employs TRBV7-9 and TRBJ2-5; tentative D call: TRBD2 (5 bases). Per the germline V gene, CDR1 is SEHNR and CDR2 is FQNEAQ (reference sequence). The CDR3 is made up of 13 amino acids. Between the trimmed V and J ends, which lost 5 bases and 2 bases, there was a span of 9 bases.

V and J are TRBV4-1 and TRBJ2-7; TRBD1 agrees at 7 bases. V was pared by 0 bases and J by 2 bases, with 7 bases of the junction left unmatched. CDR3 length: 16 residues. Germline CDR1 and CDR2: MGHRA and YSYEKL. The CDR3 coding sequence is TGCGCCAGCAGCCAAGAGACCGGGACAGTAACCTACGAGCAGTACTTC. Its protein is CASSQETGTVTYEQYF.

The rearrangement joins TRBV11-2 to TRBJ2-3, with TRBD2 matching 13 bases. The V gene end was trimmed by 6 bases and the J gene end by 2 bases; junction bases not matched to a gene: 5. Germline V gene lookup returns CDR1 SGHAT and CDR2 FQNNGV. CDR3 size: 16 residues. CDR3 amino acids: CASSQLAGGITDTQYF. CDR3 bases: TGTGCCAGCAGTCAACTAGCGGGGGGGATCACAGATACGCAGTATTTT.

The chain employs TRBV7-7 and TRBJ2-5, with 16 bases aligning to TRBD2. This CDR3 is built from 17 residues. CDR1 and CDR2 from the germline V gene are SSHAT and FNYEAQ (reference sequence). V lost 5 bases to trimming and J lost 5 bases; unmatched junction nucleotides: 8. CDR3 nucleotide sequence: TGTGCCAGCAGCGCCCTGGGACTAGCGGGGGGGTCGGAGACCCAGTACTTC. The encoded protein is CASSALGLAGGSETQYF.

The V and J genes are TRBV25-1 and TRBJ2-5; D call uncertain. V lost 4 bases and J lost 3, with 3 bases in between. The CDR3 has 11 residues. Germline V gene sequence: CDR1 MGHDK, CDR2 SYGVNS. CDR3 in DNA: TGTGCCAGCAGTGCCGAAGAGACCCAGTACTTC. Residues: CASSAEETQYF.

This chain uses TRBV4-2 with TRBJ2-2, with D perhaps TRBD2 (5 bases). Per germline, CDR1 LGHNA and CDR2 YNFKEQ. This CDR3 is built from 16 residues. V lost 4 bases and J 5 bases, leaving 17 bases between the germline ends. CDR3 DNA: TGTGCCAGCAGCCGTGACCCCAATCGGGATACCGGGGAGCTGTTTTTT. Translated, it gives CASSRDPNRDTGELFF.

The gene calls are TRBV7-2 and TRBJ1-4; 7 bases are a match to TRBD1. V shed 5 bases, J shed 8 bases, and the junction held 8 bases outside the gene matches. This CDR3 has 14 amino acids. In germline, CDR1 is SGHTA, CDR2 FQGNSA. For the CDR3, the DNA is TGTGCCAGCAGCACCAGACAGGGAAGGGAAAAACTGTTTTTT. The encoded protein is CASSTRQGREKLFF.

Comment on this clone: Germline is not matched at one junction end, which may reflect a read error. This chain connects TRBV30 to TRBJ2-7, with TRBD2 identical over 8 bases. In germline, CDR1 is GTSNPN, CDR2 SVGIG (reference sequence). The CDR3 spans 16 residues. Written as DNA, the CDR3 is TGTGCCTGGAGTCCCACCGGGCGGGGGGTGGACCCTCCCCGCCTTTTC. Its translation is CAWSPTGRGVDPPRLF.

The chain joins TRBV7-9 to TRBJ2-4; no clear D gene. The CDR3 is 11 amino acids. Trimming pared 5 bases from V and 7 bases from J, leaving 6 bases between. Germline CDR1 is SEHNR and CDR2 is FQNEAQ (reference sequence). The CDR3 region has the DNA TGTGCCAGCAGCCCAATTAACATTCAGTACTTC. Translating gives CASSPINIQYF.

This clone was seen once. The J gene is TRBJ2-5, the V gene TRBV4-3; 8 nucleotides match TRBD1. The CDR3 has 15 residues. The germline CDR1 and CDR2 sequences are LGHNA and YSLEER. V was pared by 4 bases and J by 11 bases, with 15 bases of the junction left unmatched. As DNA, the CDR3 is TGCGCCAGCAGCCCCCAAGGACAGGGCCCGGTGGAGCAGTACTTC. It encodes CASSPQGQGPVEQYF.

CDR3 DNA sequence: TGTGCCAGCAGCTCCGACCGGCGGACTGAAGCTTTCTTT. It translates to CASSSDRRTEAFF. The J gene is TRBJ1-1, the V gene TRBV7-9; D is unresolved. Trimming left V 4 bases short and J 5 bases short, with 11 bases between. This CDR3 contains 13 residues. The germline V gene has CDR1 SEHNR and CDR2 FQNEAQ (reference sequence).

Turning to this clone: Because the CDR3's place on the DNA is in doubt, the DNA is left out and the CDR3 is given as listed by TCRdb. This chain joins TRBV30 and TRBJ2-5; the D call of TRBD2 is as the table states it, not checked on the DNA. The CDR3 has 22 amino acids, counting both end residues. CDR1 and CDR2 (germline): GTSNPN, SVGIG (reference sequence). CDR3 in amino acids: CAWRGLAGIQETQYFGRETQYF.

The genes are TRBV29-1 and TRBJ2-2; 9 bases line up with TRBD1. The CDR3 is made up of 14 amino acids. The trim removed 4 bases at V and 0 bases at J, leaving 0 bases unmatched. CDR1 and CDR2 (germline): SQVTM, ANQGSEA. The CDR3 reads CSVGDRANTGELFF. DNA of the CDR3: TGCAGCGTTGGGGACAGGGCGAACACCGGGGAGCTGTTTTTT.

The chain carries TRBV5-1 and TRBJ2-3; D may be TRBD1 (6 bases). This CDR3 comprises 14 residues. Trimming shortened V by 6 bases and J by 3 bases, and 14 bases separated the two germline ends. Germline V gene lookup returns CDR1 SGHRS and CDR2 YFSETQ. The CDR3 coding sequence is TGCGCCAGCACCTACGGACAGTCTACAGATACGCAGTATTTT. It yields the protein CASTYGQSTDTQYF.

The chain carries TRBV19 and TRBJ2-5, with a weak D call TRBD1 (6 bases). Trimming removed 5 bases at V and 7 bases at J, with 14 bases between. The CDR3 has 13 residues. Germline CDR1 is LNHDA and CDR2 is SQIVND (reference sequence). The DNA for the CDR3 is TGTGCCAGTAGTTTGGACAGCTCGGGGACCCAGTACTTC. It is translated as CASSLDSSGTQYF.

The CDR3: CASSLEVSRTGVHEAFF. As DNA, the CDR3 is TGTGCCAGCAGCTTAGAGGTCTCCAGGACAGGGGTGCATGAAGCTTTCTTT. The rearrangement uses TRBV7-9 and TRBJ1-1; TRBD1 agrees at 9 bases. The CDR3 is 17 amino acids. Losses at the gene ends were 1 base for V and 7 bases for J; bases not matched to a gene: 13. Germline-derived CDR1 and CDR2 are SEHNR and FQNEAQ (reference sequence).

The V and J genes are TRBV2 and TRBJ1-1, with D perhaps TRBD1 (5 bases). There are 15 residues in the CDR3. Germline CDR1 is SNHLY and CDR2 is FYNNEI. Trimming took 8 bases from V and 4 from J, leaving 20 bases between them. The CDR3 loop is CASAPFGTQGTEAFF. CDR3 sequence (DNA): TGTGCCAGCGCGCCCTTCGGAACCCAGGGCACTGAAGCTTTCTTT.

This chain connects TRBV25-1 to TRBJ2-1, with a possible D match to TRBD1 (5 bases). The V end was cut by 3 bases, the J end by 4 bases, with 16 bases between. This CDR3 has 16 amino acids. CDR1 and CDR2 from the germline V gene are MGHDK and SYGVNS. The CDR3, as DNA: TGTGCCAGCAGTGATCCAGGGCGTTTCGGGTACAATGAGCAGTTCTTC. It translates to CASSDPGRFGYNEQFF.